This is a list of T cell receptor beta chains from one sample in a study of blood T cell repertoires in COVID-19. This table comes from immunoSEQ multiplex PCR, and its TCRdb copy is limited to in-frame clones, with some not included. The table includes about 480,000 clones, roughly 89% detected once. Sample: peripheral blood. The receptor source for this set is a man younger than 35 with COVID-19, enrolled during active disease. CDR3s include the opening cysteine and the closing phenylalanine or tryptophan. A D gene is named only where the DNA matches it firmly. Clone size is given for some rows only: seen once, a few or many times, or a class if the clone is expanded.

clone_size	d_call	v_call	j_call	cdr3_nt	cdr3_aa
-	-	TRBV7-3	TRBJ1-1	TGTGCCAGCAGCCCCTCCTCAGGGAACACTGAAGCTTTCTTT	CASSPSSGNTEAFF
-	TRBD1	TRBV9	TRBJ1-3	TGTGCCAGCAGCGTAGGGGGACAGGCGGGATACTCTGGAAACACCATATATTTT	CASSVGGQAGYSGNTIYF
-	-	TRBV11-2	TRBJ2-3	TGTGCCAGCAGCTCCCCAGGGCACGGATTCGCAGATACGCAGTATTTT	CASSSPGHGFADTQYF
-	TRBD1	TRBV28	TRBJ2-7	TGTGCCAGCAGTTTGAACCGGGACAGGGCCTACGAGCAGTACTTC	CASSLNRDRAYEQYF
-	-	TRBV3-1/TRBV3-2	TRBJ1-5	TGTGCCAGCAGCCAAGATCCAACCACCTATGGCAATCAGCCCCAGCATTTT	CASSQDPTTYGNQPQHF
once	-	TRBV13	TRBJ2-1	TGTGCCAGCAGCGCACTACAGGGATCCGTTGGCGATGAGCAGTTCTTC	CASSALQGSVGDEQFF
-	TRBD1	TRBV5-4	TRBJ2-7	TGTGCCAGCAGCTCGAAGACAGGGCACTCCTACGAGCAGTACTTC	CASSSKTGHSYEQYF
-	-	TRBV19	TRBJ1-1	TGTGCCAGTAGAGACGACAGGAACACTGAAGCTTTCTTT	CASRDDRNTEAFF
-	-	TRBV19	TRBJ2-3	TGTGCCAGTAGTCGTATAGCGGTGTCTAGCACAGATACGCAGTATTTT	CASSRIAVSSTDTQYF
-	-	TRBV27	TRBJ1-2	TGTGCCAGCAGTTTATCCAGGGGCGGGCCCTATGGCTACACCTTC	CASSLSRGGPYGYTF
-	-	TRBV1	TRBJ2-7	TGCACCAGCAGCCAAGTACGTGAGGCTTACGAGCAGTACTTC	CTSSQVREAYEQYF
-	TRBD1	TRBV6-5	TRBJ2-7	TGTGCCAGCAGTTACTCGCCCGGACAGGGTTTTCAGGAGCAGTACTTC	CASSYSPGQGFQEQYF
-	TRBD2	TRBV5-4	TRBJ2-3	TGTGCCAGCAGCTTGGAATTAGCGGGATCTGGCACAGATACGCAGTATTTT	CASSLELAGSGTDTQYF
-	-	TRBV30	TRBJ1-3	TGTGCCTGGGCGGGGGACGGGAACACCATATATTTT	CAWAGDGNTIYF
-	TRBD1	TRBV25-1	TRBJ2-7	TGTGCCAGCAGCGCCCGGGACAGGACCTACGAGCAGTACTTC	CASSARDRTYEQYF
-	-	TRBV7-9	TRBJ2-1	TGTGCCAGCAGCTTAGTTGGGTCCGCACCGGGCAATGAGCAGTTCTTC	CASSLVGSAPGNEQFF
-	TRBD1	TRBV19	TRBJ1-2	TGTGCCAGTAGTCTCTGGACAGGGTTTAACAACTATGGCTACACCTTC	CASSLWTGFNNYGYTF
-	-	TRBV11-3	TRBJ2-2	TGTGCCAGCAGCCAACCCGCCCTTGGGGGAGGCACCGGGGAGCTGTTTTTT	CASSQPALGGGTGELFF
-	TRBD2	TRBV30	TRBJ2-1	TGTGCCTGGAGTGTAACGCTAGCGGGAGACCACAATGAGCAGTTCTTC	CAWSVTLAGDHNEQFF
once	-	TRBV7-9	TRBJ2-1	TGTGCCAGCAGCTTATACAACGGGGATAATGAGCAGTTCTTC	CASSLYNGDNEQFF
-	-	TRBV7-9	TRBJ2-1	TGTGCCAGCAGGGGGATCCGGGACACGGACAATGAGCAGTTCTTC	CASRGIRDTDNEQFF
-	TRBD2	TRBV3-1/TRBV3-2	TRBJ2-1	TGTGCCAGCAGCCAAGTGGCTAGCGGGGGTTCCATGCGTGAGCAGTTCTTC	CASSQVASGGSMREQFF
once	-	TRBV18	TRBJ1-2	TGTGCCAGCTCACCGGATTCCCACGTAGATCTGAGGAAATATGGCTACACCTTC	CASSPDSHVDLRKYGYTF
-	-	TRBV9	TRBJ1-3	TGTGCCAGCAGCGTCGACAGGGGAAACACCATATATTTT	CASSVDRGNTIYF
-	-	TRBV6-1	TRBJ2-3	TGTGCCAGCAGTGAAGCGCTAGAAACAGATACGCAGTATTTT	CASSEALETDTQYF
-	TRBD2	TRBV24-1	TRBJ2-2	TGTGCCACCAGTGACGGGACTAGCGGAGGGGGGGAGCTGTTTTTT	CATSDGTSGGGELFF
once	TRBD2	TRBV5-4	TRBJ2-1	TGTGCCAGCACCGGGAGCGGGGGGGCTTACAATGAGCAGTTCTTC	CASTGSGGAYNEQFF
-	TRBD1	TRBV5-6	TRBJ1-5	TGTGCCAGCAGCTTGCAGGGGGCAGGTAATCAGCCCCAGCATTTT	CASSLQGAGNQPQHF
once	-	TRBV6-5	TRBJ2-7	TGTGCCAGCAGTTACGTGGGGACAAACCCCTACGAGCAGTACTTC	CASSYVGTNPYEQYF
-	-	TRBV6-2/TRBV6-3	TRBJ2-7	TGTGCCAGCAGTTACACAGGACACTACTACGAGCAGTACTTC	CASSYTGHYYEQYF
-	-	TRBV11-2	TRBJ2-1	TGTGCCAGCAACACATGGGCAGGGGCGGTAAATGAGCAGTTCTTC	CASNTWAGAVNEQFF
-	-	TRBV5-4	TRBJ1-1	TGTGCCAGCAGCTTGGGGGCCAGCTCGAACACTGAAGCTTTCTTT	CASSLGASSNTEAFF
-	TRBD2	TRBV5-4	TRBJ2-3	TGTGCCAGCAGCTTCACGGGGGGAACAGATACGCAGTATTTT	CASSFTGGTDTQYF
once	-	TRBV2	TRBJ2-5	TGTGCCAGCAGTGGAGGCTGGGCGGGTGAGACCCAGTACTTC	CASSGGWAGETQYF
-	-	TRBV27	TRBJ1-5	TGTGCCAGCAGTCTGGACCCACAGGGCCTTAATCAGCCCCAGCATTTT	CASSLDPQGLNQPQHF